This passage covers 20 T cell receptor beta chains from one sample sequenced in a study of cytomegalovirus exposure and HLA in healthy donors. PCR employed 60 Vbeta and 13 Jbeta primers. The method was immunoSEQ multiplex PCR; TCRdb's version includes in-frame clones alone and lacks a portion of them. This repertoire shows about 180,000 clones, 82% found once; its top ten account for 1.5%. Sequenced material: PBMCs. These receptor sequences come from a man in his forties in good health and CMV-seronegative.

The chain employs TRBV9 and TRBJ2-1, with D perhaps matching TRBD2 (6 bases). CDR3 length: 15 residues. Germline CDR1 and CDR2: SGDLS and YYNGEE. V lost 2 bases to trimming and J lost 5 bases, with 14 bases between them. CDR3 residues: CASSVWGEPDNEQFF. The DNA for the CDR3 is TGTGCCAGCAGCGTGTGGGGGGAACCCGACAATGAGCAGTTCTTC. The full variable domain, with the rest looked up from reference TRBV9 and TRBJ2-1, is DSGVTQTPKHLITATGQRVTLRCSPRSGDLSVYWYQQSLDQGLQFLIQYYNGEERAKGNILERFSAQQFPDLHSELNLSSLELGDSALYFCASSVWGEPDNEQFFGPGTRLTVL.

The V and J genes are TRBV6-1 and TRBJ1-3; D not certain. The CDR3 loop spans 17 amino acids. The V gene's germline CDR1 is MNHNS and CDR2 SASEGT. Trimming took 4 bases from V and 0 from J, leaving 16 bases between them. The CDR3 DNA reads TGTGCCAGCAGTGTAGGCCCTAGCGGCTTCTCTGGAAACACCATATATTTT. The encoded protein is CASSVGPSGFSGNTIYF.

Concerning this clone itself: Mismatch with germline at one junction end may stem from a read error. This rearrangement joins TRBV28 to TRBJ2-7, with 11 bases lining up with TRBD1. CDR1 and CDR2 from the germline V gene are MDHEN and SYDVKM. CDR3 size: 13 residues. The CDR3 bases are TGTGCCAGCAGTAACCAAACTCCGGGACAGGGGGGATTC. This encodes CASSNQTPGQGGF.

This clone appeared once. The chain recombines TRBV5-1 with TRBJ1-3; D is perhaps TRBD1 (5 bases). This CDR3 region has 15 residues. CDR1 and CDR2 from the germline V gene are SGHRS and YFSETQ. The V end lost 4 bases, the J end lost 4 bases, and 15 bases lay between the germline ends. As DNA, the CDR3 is TGCGCCAGCAGCCCGAACTCAGGGTCAGGAAACACCATATATTTT. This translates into CASSPNSGSGNTIYF.

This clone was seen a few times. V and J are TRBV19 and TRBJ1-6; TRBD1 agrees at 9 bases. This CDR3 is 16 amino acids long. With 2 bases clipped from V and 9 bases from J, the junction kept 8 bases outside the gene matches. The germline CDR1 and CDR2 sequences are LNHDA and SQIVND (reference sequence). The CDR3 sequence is CASSIQTGTGFSPLHF. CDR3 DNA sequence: TGTGCCAGTAGTATACAAACCGGGACAGGGTTTTCACCCCTCCACTTT.

The CDR3 bases are TGTGCCAGCAGCCAAGGTCAAAGCCCCCTAGCGGGCCTATACTTC. Translated: CASSQGQSPLAGLYF. The chain employs TRBV4-2 and TRBJ2-7, with TRBD2 matching 8 bases. Trimming cost V 1 base and J 13 bases; bases outside gene matches: 15. CDR3 length equals 15 residues. The germline CDR1 and CDR2 sequences are LGHNA and YNFKEQ.

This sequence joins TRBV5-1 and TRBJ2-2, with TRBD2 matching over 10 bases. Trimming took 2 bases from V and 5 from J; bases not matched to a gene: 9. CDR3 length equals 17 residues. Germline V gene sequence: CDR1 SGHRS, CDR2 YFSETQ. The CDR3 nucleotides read TGCGCCAGCAGCTTCCCTAGCGGGAGTCCGCGGACCGGGGAGCTGTTTTTT. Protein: CASSFPSGSPRTGELFF.

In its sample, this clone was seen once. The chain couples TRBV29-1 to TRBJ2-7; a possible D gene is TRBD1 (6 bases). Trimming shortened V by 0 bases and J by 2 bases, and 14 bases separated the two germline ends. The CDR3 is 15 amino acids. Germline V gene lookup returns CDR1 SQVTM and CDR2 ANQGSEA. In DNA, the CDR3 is TGCAGCGTTGAAGACCCCCGGGACACTGCCTACGAGCAGTACTTC. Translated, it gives CSVEDPRDTAYEQYF.

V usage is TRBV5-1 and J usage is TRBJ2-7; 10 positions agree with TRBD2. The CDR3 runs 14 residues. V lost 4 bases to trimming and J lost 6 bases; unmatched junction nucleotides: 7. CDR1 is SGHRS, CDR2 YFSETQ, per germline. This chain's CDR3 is CASSQTSGFREQYF. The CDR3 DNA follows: TGCGCCAGCAGCCAGACTAGCGGGTTTCGCGAGCAGTACTTC.

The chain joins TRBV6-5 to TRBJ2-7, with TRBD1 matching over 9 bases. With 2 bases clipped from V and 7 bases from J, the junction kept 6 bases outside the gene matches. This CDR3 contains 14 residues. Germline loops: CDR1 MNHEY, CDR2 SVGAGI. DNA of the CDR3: TGTGCCAGCAGTTACCCGACAGGGGGAGGAGAGCAGTACTTC. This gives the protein CASSYPTGGGEQYF.

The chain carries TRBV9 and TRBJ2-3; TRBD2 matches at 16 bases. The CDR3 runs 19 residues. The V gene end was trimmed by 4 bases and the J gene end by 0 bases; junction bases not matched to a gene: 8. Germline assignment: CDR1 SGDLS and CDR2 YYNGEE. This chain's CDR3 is CASSFEGLAGGSSTDTQYF. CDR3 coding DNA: TGTGCCAGCAGCTTTGAGGGACTAGCGGGAGGGTCTAGCACAGATACGCAGTATTTT.

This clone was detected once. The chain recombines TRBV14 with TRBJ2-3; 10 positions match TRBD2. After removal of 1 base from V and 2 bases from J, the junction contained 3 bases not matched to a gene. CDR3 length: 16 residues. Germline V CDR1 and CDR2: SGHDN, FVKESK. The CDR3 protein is CASSQAAGGLTDTQYF. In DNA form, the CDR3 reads TGTGCCAGCAGCCAAGCAGCGGGGGGGCTCACAGATACGCAGTATTTT.

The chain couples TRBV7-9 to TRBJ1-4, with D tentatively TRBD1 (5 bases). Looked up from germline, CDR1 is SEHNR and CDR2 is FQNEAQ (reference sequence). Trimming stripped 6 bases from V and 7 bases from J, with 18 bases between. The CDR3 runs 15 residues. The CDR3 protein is CASSPQGRGGEKLFF. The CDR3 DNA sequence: TGTGCCAGCAGTCCGCAGGGAAGGGGTGGTGAAAAACTGTTTTTT.

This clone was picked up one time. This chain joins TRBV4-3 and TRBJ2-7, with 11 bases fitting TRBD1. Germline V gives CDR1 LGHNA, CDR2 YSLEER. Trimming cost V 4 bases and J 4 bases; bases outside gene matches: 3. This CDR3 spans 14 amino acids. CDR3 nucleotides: TGCGCCAGCAGCCCCGGACAGGGGGCTTACGAGCAGTACTTC. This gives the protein CASSPGQGAYEQYF.

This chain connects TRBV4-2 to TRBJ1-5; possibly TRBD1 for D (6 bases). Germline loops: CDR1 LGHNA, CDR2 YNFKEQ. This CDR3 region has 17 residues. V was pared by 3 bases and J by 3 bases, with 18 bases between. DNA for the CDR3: TGTGCCAGCAGCCACCCCCAGTTGCAGGGGCCCAATCAGCCCCAGCATTTT. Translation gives CASSHPQLQGPNQPQHF.

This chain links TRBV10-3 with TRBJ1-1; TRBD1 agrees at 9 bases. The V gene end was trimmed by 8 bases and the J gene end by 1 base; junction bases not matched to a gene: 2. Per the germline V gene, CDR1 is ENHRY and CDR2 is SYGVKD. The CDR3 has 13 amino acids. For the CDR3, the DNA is TGTGCCATCGCGGGACAGGGGAACACTGAAGCTTTCTTT. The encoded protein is CAIAGQGNTEAFF.

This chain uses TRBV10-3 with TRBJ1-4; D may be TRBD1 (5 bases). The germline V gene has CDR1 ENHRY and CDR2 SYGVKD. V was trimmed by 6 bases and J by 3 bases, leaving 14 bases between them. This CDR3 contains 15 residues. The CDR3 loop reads CAIRGGTAANEKLFF. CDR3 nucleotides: TGTGCCATCAGGGGAGGGACGGCGGCTAATGAAAAACTGTTTTTT.

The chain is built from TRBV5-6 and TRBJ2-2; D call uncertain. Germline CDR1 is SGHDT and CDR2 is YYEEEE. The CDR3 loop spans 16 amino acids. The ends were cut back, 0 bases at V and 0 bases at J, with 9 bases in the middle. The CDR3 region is CASSLGHLTNTGELFF. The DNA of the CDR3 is TGTGCCAGCAGCTTGGGACACCTTACGAACACCGGGGAGCTGTTTTTT.

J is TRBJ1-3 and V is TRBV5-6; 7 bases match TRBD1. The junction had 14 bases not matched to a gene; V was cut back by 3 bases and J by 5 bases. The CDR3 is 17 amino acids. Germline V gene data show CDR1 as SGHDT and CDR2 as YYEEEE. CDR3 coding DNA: TGTGCCAGCAGCTCGAACCTCCTACAGGGGTGGAGAAACACCATATATTTT. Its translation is CASSSNLLQGWRNTIYF.

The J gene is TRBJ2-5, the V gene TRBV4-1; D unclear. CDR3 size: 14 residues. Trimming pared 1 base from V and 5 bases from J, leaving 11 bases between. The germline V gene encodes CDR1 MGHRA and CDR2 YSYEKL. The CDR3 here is CASSQASGEETQYF. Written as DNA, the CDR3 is TGCGCCAGCAGCCAAGCTTCTGGAGAGGAGACCCAGTACTTC.